Shown below are 27 T cell receptor beta chains from a single sample sequenced in a study of CD8 T cells in Susac syndrome. RNA totalling about 0.45 to 1 ug underwent reverse transcription with random hexamers. TCRdb ran MiXCR on the immunoSEQ multiplex PCR reads and lists one entry per CDR3 protein. The sample contains some 120,000 distinct CDR3 sequences, about 90% of which appear only once. Specimen: CD8+ T cells from PBMCs. These receptors all stem from a human donor with multiple sclerosis.

This chain uses TRBV9 with TRBJ2-7; maybe TRBD2 (6 bases). CDR3 length: 15 residues. The germline CDR1 and CDR2 sequences are SGDLS and YYNGEE. The V gene lost 0 bases and the J gene lost 5 bases, with 15 bases spanning the gap. For the CDR3, the DNA is TGTGCCAGCAGCGTAGAAGACGGGAGTATCCACGAGCAGTACTTC. It yields the protein CASSVEDGSIHEQYF.

The rearrangement joins TRBV28 to TRBJ1-5; a weak D match, TRBD1 (5 bases). V gave up 8 bases and J gave up 6 bases, with 26 bases separating them. From germline, CDR1 is MDHEN and CDR2 SYDVKM. The CDR3 extends over 17 amino acids. CDR3 sequence: CASRGTFSIWAAQPQHF. The CDR3 DNA sequence: TGTGCCAGCCGTGGGACGTTTTCAATTTGGGCCGCTCAGCCCCAGCATTTT.

The chain recombines TRBV2 with TRBJ2-1; 7 bases agree with TRBD2. Looked up from germline, CDR1 is SNHLY and CDR2 is FYNNEI. The CDR3 runs 15 residues. After removal of 8 bases from V and 4 bases from J, the junction contained 11 bases not matched to a gene. The CDR3 is CASAVGAGAYNEQFF. For the CDR3, the DNA is TGTGCCAGCGCGGTGGGCGCGGGAGCGTACAATGAGCAGTTCTTC. Full variable domain (missing parts from reference TRBV2 and TRBJ2-1): EPEVTQTPSHQVTQMGQEVILRCVPISNHLYFYWYRQILGQKVEFLVSFYNNEISEKSEIFDDQFSVERPDGSNFTLKIRSTKLEDSAMYFCASAVGAGAYNEQFFGPGTRLTVL.

The gene calls are TRBV20-1 and TRBJ2-7, with 7 bases lining up with TRBD2. CDR1 and CDR2 (germline): DFQATT, SNEGSKA (reference sequence). V lost 3 bases to trimming and J lost 6 bases; unmatched junction nucleotides: 11. CDR3 length: 14 residues. CDR3 DNA sequence: TGCAGTGCTAGGACCTGGCGGGAGTCCCGCGAGCAGTACTTC. Translating it yields CSARTWRESREQYF.

This rearrangement joins TRBV24-1 to TRBJ2-1, with unresolved D. From germline, CDR1 is KGHDR and CDR2 SFDVKD. V was cut by 4 bases and J by 7 bases, with 4 bases left in between. The CDR3 extends over 11 amino acids. The chain's CDR3 is CATSEANEQFF. The CDR3 coding sequence is TGTGCCACCAGTGAGGCGAATGAGCAGTTCTTC.

V gene TRBV25-1 combines with J gene TRBJ2-7; 9 bases map to TRBD1. The CDR3 has 14 amino acids. Germline loops: CDR1 MGHDK, CDR2 SYGVNS. V trimming: 2 bases; J trimming: 3 bases; junction bases outside the gene matches: 2. The CDR3, as DNA: TGTGCCAGCAGTGAAGGGGACAGGGACTACGAGCAGTACTTC. It translates to CASSEGDRDYEQYF.

The chain links TRBV7-6 to TRBJ1-4; 7 bases fit TRBD1. The trim removed 4 bases at V and 6 bases at J, leaving 11 bases unmatched. The germline CDR1 and CDR2 sequences are SGHVS and FNYEAQ. The CDR3 has 16 residues. The CDR3 DNA is TGTGCCAGCAGCTCCCTTCCGGCAGGGGGAGATGAAAAACTGTTTTTT. It encodes CASSSLPAGGDEKLFF.

This chain joins TRBV19 and TRBJ2-7; D call uncertain. The length of the CDR3 is 15 residues. Germline assignment: CDR1 LNHDA and CDR2 SQIVND (reference sequence). Trimming took off 2 bases at V and 2 bases at J, with 13 bases between the two ends. The CDR3 DNA follows: TGTGCCAGTAGTATACAGGACCGCGGCCCCTACGAGCAGTACTTC. Translated: CASSIQDRGPYEQYF.

V gene TRBV29-1 combines with J gene TRBJ2-1; tentatively, D is TRBD1 or TRBD2 (6 bases each). The germline V gene encodes CDR1 SQVTM and CDR2 ANQGSEA. The CDR3 sequence is 14 residues long. Trimming removed 7 bases at V and 7 bases at J, with 20 bases between. CDR3 amino acids: CSARRGSLGNEQFF. For the CDR3, the DNA is TGCAGCGCCCGGAGGGGGTCCCTGGGAAATGAGCAGTTCTTC.

V gene TRBV6-5 combines with J gene TRBJ2-2; no firm D call. The germline V gene has CDR1 MNHEY and CDR2 SVGAGI. This CDR3 has 14 residues. With 2 bases removed from V and 5 bases from J, the gap between germline ends came to 9 bases. The CDR3 reads CASSYGDVTGELFF. CDR3 coding DNA: TGTGCCAGCAGTTACGGGGATGTTACCGGGGAGCTGTTTTTT.

CDR3 sequence: CASSSLGTSKNEQFF. The CDR3 DNA reads TGTGCCAGCAGTTCCCTCGGGACTAGCAAAAATGAGCAGTTCTTC. The chain couples TRBV27 to TRBJ2-1; 9 bases map to TRBD2. CDR3 length equals 15 residues. The germline V gene encodes CDR1 MNHEY and CDR2 SMNVEV (reference sequence). Trimming cost V 4 bases and J 7 bases; bases outside gene matches: 8.

This chain uses TRBV5-4 with TRBJ1-1; D call uncertain. The ends were cut back, 0 bases at V and 8 bases at J, with 5 bases in the middle. CDR3 length: 11 amino acids. Germline loops: CDR1 SGHNT, CDR2 YYREEE (reference sequence). This chain's CDR3 is CASSLAKEAFF. DNA for the CDR3: TGTGCCAGCAGCTTGGCGAAAGAAGCTTTCTTT.

This chain connects TRBV30 to TRBJ2-1; 8 nucleotides align to TRBD2. The CDR3 contains 13 residues. After removal of 2 bases from V and 6 bases from J, the junction contained 3 bases not matched to a gene. CDR1 is GTSNPN, CDR2 SVGIG, per germline (reference sequence). The CDR3 protein is CAWSSGSLNEQFF. In nucleotides, the CDR3 is TGTGCCTGGAGTAGCGGGAGTCTCAATGAGCAGTTCTTC. Full variable domain (outside the CDR3, taken from reference TRBV30 and TRBJ2-1): SQTIHQWPATLVQPVGSPLSLECTVEGTSNPNLYWYRQAAGRGLQLLFYSVGIGQISSEVPQNLSASRPQDRQFILSSKKLLLSDSGFYLCAWSSGSLNEQFFGPGTRLTVL.

The chain has TRBV13 and TRBJ1-1; possible D gene TRBD1, 5 bases. Germline loops: CDR1 PRHDT, CDR2 FYEKMQ (reference sequence). The CDR3 is made up of 16 amino acids. V was trimmed by 5 bases and J by 3 bases, leaving 19 bases between them. In DNA, the CDR3 is TGTGCCAGCAGCACAGAAGAGGGGTTTTGGGACACTGAAGCTTTCTTT. Its translation is CASSTEEGFWDTEAFF.

This sequence joins TRBV27 and TRBJ2-7, with TRBD1 matching 11 bases. V was clipped by 3 bases and J by 3 bases; unmatched bases: 1. This CDR3 spans 14 amino acids. The germline V gene has CDR1 MNHEY and CDR2 SMNVEV (reference sequence). CDR3 sequence: CASSLGQGVYEQYF. As DNA, the CDR3 is TGTGCCAGCAGTTTGGGACAGGGGGTCTACGAGCAGTACTTC.

The V gene is TRBV5-4, the J gene TRBJ1-2; D is ambiguous. The CDR3 is 15 amino acids. Germline V gene sequence: CDR1 SGHNT, CDR2 YYREEE (reference sequence). V dropped 4 bases and J dropped 4 bases, with 17 bases sitting between them. The CDR3 DNA reads TGTGCCAGCAGCCACGGCGTCGGGTCTACCTATGGCTACACCTTC. It specifies CASSHGVGSTYGYTF.

This clonotype came up many times. V usage is TRBV28 and J usage is TRBJ2-7; 12 bases line up with TRBD1. The CDR3 contains 14 residues. CDR1 and CDR2 (germline): MDHEN, SYDVKM. V trimming: 4 bases; J trimming: 4 bases; junction bases outside the gene matches: 2. The DNA for the CDR3 is TGTGCCAGCAGTTGGGACAGGGGGCGATACGAGCAGTACTTC. This sequence encodes CASSWDRGRYEQYF.

The chain couples TRBV6-5 to TRBJ1-1; a possible D gene is TRBD1 (6 bases). The CDR3 extends over 13 amino acids. The V and J ends lost 7 bases and 1 base respectively, with 10 bases between them. CDR1 and CDR2 (germline): MNHEY, SVGAGI. The CDR3 nucleotides read TGTGCCAGCACACCACAGGGGAACACTGAAGCTTTCTTT. Amino acids: CASTPQGNTEAFF.

The chain carries TRBV27 and TRBJ1-1, with TRBD1 matching over 8 bases. Germline lookup yields CDR1 MNHEY and CDR2 SMNVEV (reference sequence). The V segment lost 3 bases and the J segment 5 bases; nucleotides outside the gene matches: 2. The CDR3 totals 13 residues. The CDR3 is CASSFDRGTEAFF. For the CDR3, the DNA is TGTGCCAGCAGTTTCGACAGGGGAACTGAAGCTTTCTTT.

This chain joins TRBV3-1 and TRBJ2-1, with D maybe TRBD2 (6 bases). The V and J ends lost 0 bases and 6 bases respectively, with 12 bases between them. Germline lookup yields CDR1 LGHDT and CDR2 YNNKEL (reference sequence). This CDR3 has 15 amino acids. DNA for the CDR3: TGTGCCAGCAGCCAAGATTTGGGACTGATCAATGAGCAGTTCTTC. It translates to CASSQDLGLINEQFF.

Only a few counts were recorded for this clonotype. The CDR3 region is CASSQDSSSYNEQFF. For the CDR3, the DNA is TGTGCCAGCAGCCAAGACTCGAGCTCCTACAATGAGCAGTTCTTC. The gene calls are TRBV4-2 and TRBJ2-1, with no clear D. The germline V gene has CDR1 LGHNA and CDR2 YNFKEQ. CDR3 length equals 15 residues. The V end lost 0 bases, the J end lost 0 bases, and 6 bases lay between the germline ends.

The chain joins TRBV12-3 or TRBV12-4 to TRBJ2-3; either TRBD1 or TRBD2 may fit D (6 bases each). Deletions cut 6 bases from V and 4 bases from J, with 26 bases between. CDR3 length equals 18 residues. The DNA of the CDR3 is TGTGCCAGCAGCCCCCGGCGGGCGGGACACCCGTCGCCAGATACGCAGTATTTT. Protein product: CASSPRRAGHPSPDTQYF.

This clonotype was found a few times. The chain has TRBV27 and TRBJ1-5, with a tentative D call TRBD1 (6 bases). The V end lost 3 bases, the J end lost 4 bases, and 10 bases lay between the germline ends. There are 14 residues in the CDR3. Germline-derived CDR1 and CDR2 are MNHEY and SMNVEV (reference sequence). In DNA form, the CDR3 reads TGTGCCAGCAGTTTGTTAGGGGGGAATCAGCCCCAGCATTTT. Encoded protein: CASSLLGGNQPQHF.

This chain uses TRBV12-3 or TRBV12-4 with TRBJ2-1; the D gene is possibly TRBD2 (6 bases). The CDR3 runs to 16 residues. Trimming stripped 4 bases from V and 8 bases from J, with 21 bases between. The CDR3 DNA reads as TGTGCCAGCAGTTCGTGGGAGGTCGAGGTTTTCGATGAGCAGTTCTTC. Translated, it gives CASSSWEVEVFDEQFF.

V gene TRBV3-1 combines with J gene TRBJ1-2; 8 nucleotides line up with TRBD1. The CDR3 runs 14 residues. Germline trimming cut 4 bases from V and 5 bases from J; bases unmatched to any gene: 6. Germline-derived CDR1 and CDR2 are LGHDT and YNNKEL (reference sequence). Here the CDR3 reads CASSLPGQGYGYTF. CDR3 sequence (DNA): TGTGCCAGCAGCCTCCCCGGACAGGGTTATGGCTACACCTTC.

The chain has TRBV5-1 and TRBJ1-2, with a possible D match to TRBD1 (5 bases). This CDR3 region has 14 residues. Germline lookup yields CDR1 SGHRS and CDR2 YFSETQ. Deletions cut 2 bases from V and 0 bases from J, with 8 bases between. In DNA form, the CDR3 reads TGCGCCAGCAGCTTCGACAGCTCTAACTATGGCTACACCTTC. Translation gives CASSFDSSNYGYTF.

CDR3 amino acids: CASTLGQLEAFF. The CDR3 DNA reads as TGTGCCAGTACCCTGGGACAGCTAGAAGCTTTCTTT. J is TRBJ1-1 and V is TRBV19, with 7 bases aligning to TRBD1. Trimming at V came to 7 bases and at J to 8 bases, leaving 7 bases not matched to a gene. From germline, CDR1 is LNHDA and CDR2 SQIVND (reference sequence). The length of the CDR3 is 12 residues.